A selection of T cell receptor beta chains follows, all from one sample in a study of shared clonotypes between healthy human individuals. The method was immunoSEQ multiplex PCR; TCRdb's version includes in-frame clones alone and lacks a portion of them. The sample yields around 200,000 clones, 65% to 70% seen once. Sample: memory CD4+ T cells sorted from blood. Receptors originate from a man younger than 45 in good health. CDR3s include the opening cysteine and the closing phenylalanine or tryptophan. The D gene is left open where the match is weak. Expanded clones are given a class, and other clones once, few, many or no size at all.

TRBD2,NA,TRBJ2-3,TRBV14,TGTGCCAGCAGCCTCCTAGCGGGAGGGGGAGATACGCAGTATTTT,CASSLLAGGGDTQYF
NA,NA,TRBJ2-6,TRBV19,TGTGCCAGTGGGGCGGGGTTCTCTGGGGCCAACGTCCTGACTTTC,CASGAGFSGANVLTF
TRBD1,NA,TRBJ1-2,TRBV11-3,TGTGCCAGCAGCTTATACAGGGGTTATGGCTACACCTTC,CASSLYRGYGYTF
TRBD2,NA,TRBJ2-7,TRBV2,TGTGCCGGAGGATTGAAGCGGGGGTACGAGCAGTACTTC,CAGGLKRGYEQYF
NA,NA,TRBJ2-7,TRBV7-9,TGTGCCAGCAGCTTAGCGGGAGTCTTCTACGAGCAGTACTTC,CASSLAGVFYEQYF
TRBD2,NA,TRBJ2-1,TRBV5-1,TGCGCCAGCAGCTCGATTCAGACTAGCGGGATAATTGGTTACACCTACAATGAGCAGTTCTTC,CASSSIQTSGIIGYTYNEQFF
NA,NA,TRBJ1-4,TRBV6-1,TGTGCCAGCAAGAAACGCGGCTTTTCTAATGAAAAACTGTTTTTT,CASKKRGFSNEKLFF
NA,NA,TRBJ2-3,TRBV6-5,TGTGCCAGCAGCCCCGGGCAGGGGCGCCCAGATACGCAGTATTTT,CASSPGQGRPDTQYF
NA,NA,TRBJ1-5,TRBV6-1,TGTGCCAGCAGTGGCAGGGGAAATCAGCCCCAGCATTTT,CASSGRGNQPQHF
TRBD2,NA,TRBJ2-7,TRBV7-6,TGTGCCAGCAGCTTAGATCTTCCCGGGACTAGCGGGAGGGCCGAGCAGTACTTC,CASSLDLPGTSGRAEQYF
NA,NA,TRBJ1-5,TRBV6-5,TGTGCCAGCAGTGAACCACCCCAGCCCCAGCATTTT,CASSEPPQPQHF
NA,NA,TRBJ1-3,TRBV27,TGTGCCAGCAGTTTAACTTACAGCTCTGGAAACACCATATATTTT,CASSLTYSSGNTIYF
TRBD2,NA,TRBJ2-1,TRBV9,TGTGCCAGCAGCGTAGAGACTAGCGGTTACAATGAGCAGTTCTTC,CASSVETSGYNEQFF
TRBD2,few,TRBJ2-7,TRBV28,TGTGCCAGCAGCCCCTTGAGTAGCGGGAGTCGGCAGTACTTC,CASSPLSSGSRQYF
NA,NA,TRBJ2-7,TRBV15,TGTGCCACCAGCAGAGGGGCGTTCTACGAGCAGTACTTC,CATSRGAFYEQYF
NA,NA,TRBJ2-1,TRBV7-9,TGTGCCAGCAGTTCGGACATCGTCTCCTACAATGAGCAGTTCTTC,CASSSDIVSYNEQFF
NA,NA,TRBJ1-2,TRBV9,TGTGCCAGCAGCTCCTCTTTACGGCGGAGCTATGGCTACACCTTC,CASSSSLRRSYGYTF
TRBD1,NA,TRBJ2-1,TRBV5-1,TGCGCCAGCAAAGGGGGACAGGCCAACAATGAGCAGTTCTTC,CASKGGQANNEQFF
NA,once,TRBJ2-5,TRBV15,TGTGCCACCAGCAGAGATGAGGCAGCTCCCCAGTACTTC,CATSRDEAAPQYF
NA,NA,TRBJ2-3,TRBV9,TGTGCCAGCAGCTTTTCCGCCGGGACGTCTACCGATACGCAGTATTTT,CASSFSAGTSTDTQYF
TRBD1,NA,TRBJ1-2,TRBV2,TGTGCCAGCAAAGGCCAGGGACAGGGGCCAGACTATGGCTACACCTTC,CASKGQGQGPDYGYTF
TRBD1,NA,TRBJ2-2,TRBV27,TGTGCCAGCAGTACAGGGGGCACGGACACCGGGGAGCTGTTTTTT,CASSTGGTDTGELFF
NA,NA,TRBJ1-1,TRBV5-4,TGTGCCAGCAGCTTGGGCGGGGCTCGGGACACTGAAGCTTTCTTT,CASSLGGARDTEAFF
NA,NA,TRBJ2-7,TRBV21-1,TGTGCCAGCAGCTTGCGGACAGGGGGACTAGCCGGAGCTTTCTACGAGCAGTACTTC,CASSLRTGGLAGAFYEQYF
NA,NA,TRBJ2-7,TRBV5-1,TGCGCCAGCAGCCCAGATTCTAGCCACTACGAGCAGTACTTC,CASSPDSSHYEQYF
NA,NA,TRBJ2-7,TRBV27,TGTGCCAGCAGTTTGACGGGGGCCTACGAGCAGTACTTC,CASSLTGAYEQYF
NA,NA,TRBJ2-7,TRBV5-6,TGTGCCAGCAGCTTACCCGGGGCACACGAGCAGTACTTC,CASSLPGAHEQYF
TRBD1,NA,TRBJ2-7,TRBV18,TGTGCCAGCTCACCCGGGACAGGGCCCTACGAGCAGTACTTC,CASSPGTGPYEQYF
TRBD1,NA,TRBJ2-1,TRBV5-6,TGTGCCAGCAGCTATACAGGGGCAAATATCTACAATGAGCAGTTCTTC,CASSYTGANIYNEQFF
NA,NA,TRBJ2-1,TRBV19,TGTGCCAGTAAACATCCCCAGCGGAACAATGAGCAGTTCTTC,CASKHPQRNNEQFF
NA,NA,TRBJ2-5,TRBV28,TGTGCAAGCGGCGGGGTTAAGGAGACCCAGTACTTC,CASGGVKETQYF
NA,NA,TRBJ1-4,TRBV28,TGTGCCAGCAGTTTAGGGGATGGGGCGCAAAAACTGTTTTTT,CASSLGDGAQKLFF
NA,few,TRBJ1-4,TRBV2,TGTGCCAGCAGTGAAGCGGGGGGGGAAAATGAAAAACTGTTTTTT,CASSEAGGENEKLFF
NA,NA,TRBJ2-3,TRBV11-2,TGTGCCAGCAGCTTAGGCTCGACTAGGATGGGCACAGATACGCAGTATTTT,CASSLGSTRMGTDTQYF
NA,NA,TRBJ2-4,TRBV5-1,TGCGCCAGCAGCTTGGGACCCCAGGACGTCATTCAGTACTTC,CASSLGPQDVIQYF
NA,NA,TRBJ2-3,TRBV28,TGTGCCAGCAGTCTACTAGGGGTCCTCACAGATACGCAGTATTTT,CASSLLGVLTDTQYF
NA,NA,TRBJ1-2,TRBV2,TGTGCCAGCAGTGAAAGTCTGGGGGCGAGGGGCTACACCTTC,CASSESLGARGYTF
TRBD2,NA,TRBJ2-3,TRBV10-3,TGTGCCATCAGTGATTACCCTGGGGGGGGCACAGATACGCAGTATTTT,CAISDYPGGGTDTQYF
NA,NA,TRBJ1-4,TRBV10-2,TGCGCCAGCAGTACTCACAGCTCAACTAATGAAAAACTGTTTTTT,CASSTHSSTNEKLFF
NA,NA,TRBJ1-4,TRBV21-1,TGTGCCAGCAGCAAAGGGGGTTGGGTGTCGTCAACTAATGAAAAACTGTTTTTT,CASSKGGWVSSTNEKLFF
NA,NA,TRBJ2-7,TRBV5-1,TGCGCCAGCAGCTCAGATGGCCTGATTGCGCAGTACTTC,CASSSDGLIAQYF
TRBD2,NA,TRBJ2-1,TRBV4-3,TGCGCCAGCAGCCAAGGTGGCGGGGGCTACAATGAGCAGTTCTTC,CASSQGGGGYNEQFF
NA,few,TRBJ1-3,TRBV2,TGTGCCAGCAGCGCGGATGGAAACACCATATATTTT,CASSADGNTIYF
NA,NA,TRBJ1-1,TRBV30,TGTGCCTGGATGGAGGGTCGCACTGAAGCTTTCTTT,CAWMEGRTEAFF
NA,NA,TRBJ2-7,TRBV28,TGTGCCAGCAGCCACTCCTCCTACGAGCAGTACTTC,CASSHSSYEQYF
TRBD2,NA,TRBJ2-1,TRBV7-6,TGTGCCAGCAGCTTAGTCTCCGCGGGAGGCTACAATGAGCAGTTCTTC,CASSLVSAGGYNEQFF
NA,NA,TRBJ1-5,TRBV6-6,TGTGCCAGCAGTTACTCGAGGGATGGGCGTCAGCCCCAGCATTTT,CASSYSRDGRQPQHF
TRBD2,NA,TRBJ2-1,TRBV7-8,TGTGCCAGCAGCTTAGCGGGGGTGGCGGGAGCTGTCAATGAGCAGTTCTTC,CASSLAGVAGAVNEQFF
NA,NA,TRBJ1-4,TRBV18,TGTGCCAGCTCACCACCGGGAGAAACTAATGAAAAACTGTTTTTT,CASSPPGETNEKLFF
NA,once,TRBJ1-3,TRBV6-4,TGTGCCAGCAGTTCCGGGTCTGGAAACACCATATATTTT,CASSSGSGNTIYF
NA,few,TRBJ2-1,TRBV9,TGTGCCAGCAGCGTAGGAGAAGGGACGAGCTCCTACAATGAGCAGTTCTTC,CASSVGEGTSSYNEQFF